The 29 T cell receptor beta chains below come from one sample, sequenced in a study of response to subunit inactivated influenza vaccine. TCRdb used MiXCR to reprocess the RT-PCR reads, holding one entry per CDR3 protein. The sample has around 170,000 distinct CDR3 sequences; approximately 12% are singletons. The specimen comprised CD8+ T cells sorted from PBMCs, sampled around 2 years after vaccination. These TCRs come from a man in his fifties or sixties who received an inactivated influenza vaccine.

Ten or more counts support this clonotype. This chain uses TRBV27 with TRBJ2-5; D is unclear. The CDR3 loop spans 13 amino acids. In germline, CDR1 is MNHEY, CDR2 SMNVEV (reference sequence). Trimming pared 1 base from V and 4 bases from J, leaving 7 bases between. The CDR3 region has the DNA TGTGCCAGCAGTTTATGGCGAGGAGAGACCCAGTACTTC. Its translation: CASSLWRGETQYF.

This clonotype has a handful of counts. V usage is TRBV11-1 and J usage is TRBJ2-2, with D possibly being TRBD1 (6 bases). Trimming pared 5 bases from V and 2 bases from J, leaving 24 bases between. The V gene's germline CDR1 is SGHAT and CDR2 FQDESV (reference sequence). The CDR3 extends over 19 amino acids. CDR3 nucleotide sequence: TGTGCCAGCAGCATCTCCGTTTTAGTTCAGGGACATAACACCGGGGAGCTGTTTTTT. It specifies CASSISVLVQGHNTGELFF.

The chain recombines TRBV6-2 or TRBV6-3 with TRBJ2-5; D gene uncertain. CDR3 length equals 14 residues. The V gene's germline CDR1 is MNHEY and CDR2 SVGEGT. V was pared by 4 bases and J by 1 base, with 10 bases between. The CDR3 bases are TGTGCCAGCAGTTGGACGGTCCTCCAAGAGACCCAGTACTTC. Protein product: CASSWTVLQETQYF.

This clonotype has a handful of counts. This sequence joins TRBV7-9 and TRBJ2-7; maybe TRBD1 (6 bases). Germline V CDR1 and CDR2: SEHNR, FQNEAQ (reference sequence). This CDR3 is built from 14 residues. Trimming pared 11 bases from V and 3 bases from J, leaving 20 bases between. DNA for the CDR3: TGTGCCGTCCAATCCCGGGACACATTCTACGAGCAGTACTTC. This encodes CAVQSRDTFYEQYF.

This clonotype was seen a handful of times. The genes are TRBV12-3 or TRBV12-4 and TRBJ1-5, with D maybe TRBD1 (5 bases). This CDR3 is built from 13 residues. Trimming pared 8 bases from V and 2 bases from J, leaving 10 bases between. The CDR3 DNA is TGTGCCAGCGGTGGGGGTGGCAATCAGCCCCAGCATTTT. This gives the protein CASGGGGNQPQHF.

Ten or more counts support this clonotype. J is TRBJ2-7 and V is TRBV9; D remains unclear. Germline CDR1 and CDR2: SGDLS and YYNGEE. CDR3 length: 14 residues. V was trimmed by 4 bases and J by 0 bases, leaving 11 bases between them. This chain's CDR3 is CASSPVFSSYEQYF. The CDR3 DNA is TGTGCCAGCAGCCCCGTTTTTAGCTCCTACGAGCAGTACTTC.

This clonotype was seen repeatedly, ten times or more. The chain couples TRBV12-3 or TRBV12-4 to TRBJ2-1; D not certain. The CDR3 contains 13 residues. Trimming shortened V by 3 bases and J by 3 bases, and 6 bases separated the two germline ends. The DNA of the CDR3 is TGTGCCAGCAGTTTGACGCGCTACAATGAGCAGTTCTTC. Its translation: CASSLTRYNEQFF.

The chain's CDR3 is CASGGIGNQPQHF. Written as DNA, the CDR3 is TGTGCCAGTGGGGGTATCGGCAATCAGCCCCAGCATTTT. The rearrangement uses TRBV6-1 and TRBJ1-5, with D possibly being TRBD1 (5 bases). Trimming shortened V by 9 bases and J by 2 bases, and 11 bases separated the two germline ends. CDR1 is MNHNS and CDR2 is SASEGT in the germline V gene. CDR3 size: 13 residues.

This clonotype has just one count. The rearrangement uses TRBV3-1 and TRBJ2-1; TRBD2 aligns across 11 bases. V lost 0 bases, J lost 1 base, and 8 bases stayed unmatched. CDR3 size: 19 residues. Per germline, CDR1 LGHDT and CDR2 YNNKEL (reference sequence). CDR3 nucleotides: TGTGCCAGCAGCCAAGATAATAGCGGGAGGGCCACGTCCTACAATGAGCAGTTCTTC. It translates to CASSQDNSGRATSYNEQFF.

This clonotype was seen a handful of times. The J gene is TRBJ2-7, the V gene TRBV4-3; unclear D gene. The CDR3 loop spans 15 amino acids. Trimming took off 3 bases at V and 2 bases at J, with 14 bases between the two ends. Germline V CDR1 and CDR2: LGHNA, YSLEER. In nucleotides, the CDR3 is TGCGCCAGCAGCCAGGATGGACGTGGCCCCTACGAGCAGTACTTC. It codes for CASSQDGRGPYEQYF.

The chain employs TRBV4-3 and TRBJ2-7; D may be TRBD2 (5 bases). Trimming pared 0 bases from V and 0 bases from J, leaving 9 bases between. From germline, CDR1 is LGHNA and CDR2 YSLEER. The CDR3 is 15 residues long. The CDR3 loop reads CASSQDRGFSYEQYF. The CDR3 DNA is TGCGCCAGCAGCCAAGATCGAGGGTTCTCCTACGAGCAGTACTTC.

The chain joins TRBV6-1 to TRBJ2-3; 12 nucleotides line up with TRBD1. The J segment lost 4 bases and the V segment lost 5 bases, leaving 10 bases of the junction unmatched. The germline V gene encodes CDR1 MNHNS and CDR2 SASEGT. The CDR3 sequence is 17 residues long. CDR3: CASSTRDRGLGADTQYF. The DNA for the CDR3 is TGTGCCAGCAGTACCCGGGACAGGGGGCTAGGTGCAGATACGCAGTATTTT.

This clonotype came up a few times. V and J are TRBV4-1 and TRBJ2-5, with a tentative D call TRBD2 (5 bases). The CDR3 is 14 amino acids. CDR1 MGHRA and CDR2 YSYEKL come from the germline V gene. Between the trimmed V and J ends, which lost 1 base and 5 bases, there was a span of 11 bases. The CDR3, as DNA: TGCGCCAGCAGCCAAGTTGGGGAGAGTGAGACCCAGTACTTC. Its translation: CASSQVGESETQYF.

The chain is built from TRBV4-3 and TRBJ2-1; 9 bases align to TRBD2. The CDR3 is 16 amino acids. The V gene's germline CDR1 is LGHNA and CDR2 YSLEER. V was clipped by 4 bases and J by 4 bases; unmatched bases: 8. The CDR3 here is CASSLHFSGGYNEQFF. The CDR3 coding sequence is TGCGCCAGCAGCCTCCATTTTAGCGGGGGATACAATGAGCAGTTCTTC.

In this sample, this clonotype turned up a few times. The rearrangement joins TRBV4-1 to TRBJ2-1; no definite D call. The ends were cut back, 1 base at V and 0 bases at J, with 10 bases in the middle. This CDR3 region has 16 residues. Germline loops: CDR1 MGHRA, CDR2 YSYEKL. The CDR3 sequence: CASSQVYRSSYNEQFF. The CDR3 DNA sequence: TGCGCCAGCAGCCAAGTCTACAGAAGCTCCTACAATGAGCAGTTCTTC.

In its sample, this clonotype was seen many times. CDR3 bases: TGTGCCAGCATTCTATCTAGCGGGAGGCCCTTTACCGGGGAGCTGTTTTTT. Its protein is CASILSSGRPFTGELFF. This chain links TRBV12-3 or TRBV12-4 with TRBJ2-2; TRBD2 matches 11 bases. V trimming: 7 bases; J trimming: 5 bases; junction bases outside the gene matches: 12. This CDR3 has 17 residues.

The sample holds a few counts of this clonotype. J is TRBJ1-1 and V is TRBV12-3 or TRBV12-4, with TRBD1 as a possible D gene (6 bases). CDR3 size: 14 residues. Between the trimmed V and J ends, which lost 2 bases and 10 bases, there was a span of 17 bases. CDR3 protein: CASSLTGMGFAAFF. The CDR3 DNA is TGTGCCAGCAGTTTAACAGGGATGGGGTTCGCAGCTTTCTTT.

The table lists this clonotype with a few counts. This chain connects TRBV9 to TRBJ1-1, with D perhaps matching TRBD1 (6 bases). The CDR3 extends over 15 amino acids. CDR1 and CDR2 from the germline V gene are SGDLS and YYNGEE. V was trimmed by 0 bases and J by 6 bases, leaving 15 bases between them. This CDR3 is CASSVAGGQVPEAFF. DNA of the CDR3: TGTGCCAGCAGCGTAGCCGGGGGGCAAGTCCCTGAAGCTTTCTTT.

This clonotype was found many times. The V call is TRBV9, the J call TRBJ2-1, with TRBD1 matching 8 bases. Germline values: CDR1 SGDLS, CDR2 YYNGEE. Trimming took 8 bases from V and 6 from J; bases not matched to a gene: 1. This CDR3 is 11 amino acids long. In nucleotides, the CDR3 is TGTGCCAGTACAGGGGGCAATGAGCAGTTCTTC. Translated, it gives CASTGGNEQFF.

This clonotype was seen at least ten times. The chain has TRBV2 and TRBJ1-4; no reliable D call. The germline V gene has CDR1 SNHLY and CDR2 FYNNEI. V lost 6 bases to trimming and J lost 8 bases, with 10 bases between them. This CDR3 contains 12 residues. This CDR3 is CASRDGGEKLFF. The CDR3 DNA sequence: TGTGCCAGCAGGGATGGAGGCGAAAAACTGTTTTTT.

This clonotype appeared a few times. The rearrangement uses TRBV14 and TRBJ2-5, with 8 positions matching TRBD2. Germline lookup yields CDR1 SGHDN and CDR2 FVKESK. With V trimmed by 4 bases and J by 5 bases, 9 bases remained unmatched. CDR3 length: 15 amino acids. CDR3 sequence reads: CASSPTSGGWETQYF. DNA of the CDR3: TGTGCCAGCAGCCCTACTAGCGGCGGCTGGGAGACCCAGTACTTC.

The genes are TRBV6-5 and TRBJ2-3; 8 bases align to TRBD2. Germline V lookup: CDR1 MNHEY, CDR2 SVGAGI. V gave up 4 bases and J gave up 4 bases; unmatched junction bases: 4. CDR3 length: 14 residues. CDR3 region: CASSWSGGSDTQYF. The CDR3 region has the DNA TGTGCCAGCAGTTGGAGCGGGGGTTCAGATACGCAGTATTTT.

There are many counts of this clonotype. The chain employs TRBV29-1 and TRBJ2-1, with a weak D call TRBD1 (5 bases). There are 14 residues in the CDR3. V was cut by 4 bases and J by 1 base, with 11 bases left in between. Germline V CDR1 and CDR2: SQVTM, ANQGSEA. In nucleotides, the CDR3 is TGCAGCGTTGGCTGGGGCAGTTCCTACAATGAGCAGTTCTTC. It encodes CSVGWGSSYNEQFF.

The CDR3 DNA follows: TGTGCCAGCAGCCTAAGTAGGGTGTACAACTACGAGCAGTACTTC. Protein product: CASSLSRVYNYEQYF. This chain uses TRBV7-9 with TRBJ2-7; D is uncertain. The germline gives CDR1 SEHNR, CDR2 FQNEAQ (reference sequence). The CDR3 is 15 residues long. With 5 bases removed from V and 3 bases from J, the gap between germline ends came to 17 bases.

The CDR3 loop reads CSVFRLGSVTEAFF. The DNA of the CDR3 is TGCAGCGTCTTTCGCCTCGGAAGTGTGACTGAAGCTTTCTTT. The V gene is TRBV29-1, the J gene TRBJ1-1, with unresolved D. CDR3 length: 14 residues. V lost 6 bases to trimming and J lost 5 bases, with 19 bases between them. Per germline, CDR1 SQVTM and CDR2 ANQGSEA.

This clonotype was detected ten times or more. CDR3 protein: CASSFRTGSYGYTF. The CDR3 region has the DNA TGTGCCAGCAGCTTTAGGACAGGGAGCTATGGCTACACCTTC. The chain joins TRBV5-6 to TRBJ1-2, with 8 bases fitting TRBD1. Germline V lookup: CDR1 SGHDT, CDR2 YYEEEE. The CDR3 sequence is 14 residues long. Trimming at V came to 2 bases and at J to 4 bases, leaving 4 bases not matched to a gene. The entire variable domain, with the rest obtained from reference TRBV5-6 and TRBJ1-2, is as follows: DAGVTQSPTHLIKTRGQQVTLRCSPKSGHDTVSWYQQALGQGPQFIFQYYEEEERQRGNFPDRFSGHQFPNYSSELNVNALLLGDSALYLCASSFRTGSYGYTFGSGTRLTVV.

This clonotype appeared a few times. The CDR3 spells CASSFSQNTDTQYF. As DNA, the CDR3 is TGTGCCAGCAGTTTTAGCCAAAACACAGATACGCAGTATTTT. The chain links TRBV27 to TRBJ2-3, with D unresolved. CDR1 and CDR2 from the germline V gene are MNHEY and SMNVEV (reference sequence). The CDR3 spans 14 residues. V gave up 3 bases and J gave up 2 bases, with 9 bases separating them.

This clonotype was detected a few times. The V gene is TRBV9, the J gene TRBJ2-5, with 9 bases matching TRBD1. Trimming cost V 0 bases and J 4 bases; bases outside gene matches: 7. The CDR3 runs to 16 residues. Germline CDR1 reads SGDLS; CDR2 reads YYNGEE. In DNA form, the CDR3 reads TGTGCCAGCAGCGTAGATCTTACAGGGGGCCCAGAGACCCAGTACTTC. Translated: CASSVDLTGGPETQYF.

The chain links TRBV27 to TRBJ2-1, with 11 bases identical to TRBD1. V lost 2 bases and J lost 6; bases outside the gene matches: 6. CDR1 MNHEY and CDR2 SMNVEV come from the germline V gene (reference sequence). This CDR3 comprises 16 residues. The CDR3 coding sequence is TGTGCCAGCAGTTTAGGACCCGGGACAGGGGGCAATGAGCAGTTCTTC. Translation gives CASSLGPGTGGNEQFF.